The 19 T cell receptor beta chains reported below all come from one sample, sequenced in a study of spatial heterogeneity in lung cancer. Specified time point: sample taken at primary tumor resection. Sequencing of whole RNA from tumor, nontumor lung or frozen PBMC involved no sorting. Via MiXCR, TCRdb re-called the 5' RACE reads, giving one row per CDR3 protein. The sample carries approximately 40,000 distinct CDR3 sequences, roughly an eighth recorded once. Material: PBMCs, obtained at surgery. These receptor sequences come from a male donor with early-stage non-small cell lung cancer.

This sequence joins TRBV24-1 and TRBJ2-5; 7 bases align to TRBD2. After removal of 4 bases from V and 5 bases from J, the junction contained 6 bases not matched to a gene. The CDR3 covers 14 residues. Germline V gene lookup returns CDR1 KGHDR and CDR2 SFDVKD. The CDR3 bases are TGTGCCACCAGTGAGAGCGGGGCCGAGGAGACCCAGTACTTC. It yields the protein CATSESGAEETQYF.

The table lists this clonotype with a few counts. The chain's CDR3 is CASSIIRGGWNTEAFF. The CDR3 coding sequence is TGTGCCAGCAGTATTATTCGGGGCGGATGGAACACTGAAGCTTTCTTT. V gene TRBV5-6 combines with J gene TRBJ1-1; tentatively, D is TRBD1 (5 bases). The V and J ends lost 5 bases and 1 base respectively, with 18 bases between them. Looked up from germline, CDR1 is SGHDT and CDR2 is YYEEEE. CDR3 length: 16 amino acids.

CDR3 sequence: CASSFDGGGSFNEQFF. DNA of the CDR3: TGTGCCAGCAGCTTTGATGGAGGCGGGAGTTTTAATGAGCAGTTCTTC. The gene calls are TRBV5-6 and TRBJ2-1, with TRBD2 matching over 7 bases. Germline lookup yields CDR1 SGHDT and CDR2 YYEEEE. The CDR3 totals 16 residues. The ends lost 2 bases at V and 7 bases at J; junction bases unmatched: 12. The variable domain in full, with the rest retrieved from reference TRBV5-6 and TRBJ2-1, is DAGVTQSPTHLIKTRGQQVTLRCSPKSGHDTVSWYQQALGQGPQFIFQYYEEEERQRGNFPDRFSGHQFPNYSSELNVNALLLGDSALYLCASSFDGGGSFNEQFFGPGTRLTVL.

The V call is TRBV29-1, the J call TRBJ1-1; D unclear. V lost 1 base and J lost 1, with 16 bases in between. Germline CDR1 is SQVTM and CDR2 is ANQGSEA. The CDR3 has 16 amino acids. The CDR3 sequence: CSVEVDGIWANTEAFF. Here the CDR3 DNA reads TGCAGCGTTGAAGTCGACGGGATTTGGGCGAACACTGAAGCTTTCTTT.

This clonotype was seen ten or more times. The chain links TRBV6-5 to TRBJ1-2, with D unresolved. Germline V lookup: CDR1 MNHEY, CDR2 SVGAGI. The CDR3 spans 13 residues. The V end was cut by 4 bases, the J end by 1 base, with 7 bases between. DNA of the CDR3: TGTGCCAGCAGTTCCAACAATAACTATGGCTACACCTTC. Its protein is CASSSNNNYGYTF.

This clonotype was counted only a few times. The chain links TRBV2 to TRBJ2-3; 7 bases line up with TRBD2. V dropped 6 bases and J dropped 4; count of bases not matched to a gene: 13. The CDR3 totals 16 residues. Germline V lookup: CDR1 SNHLY, CDR2 FYNNEI. The CDR3 is CASRFLVGGASDTQYF. The CDR3 nucleotides read TGTGCCAGCAGGTTCCTCGTGGGAGGGGCTTCAGATACGCAGTATTTT. The full variable domain, rest sourced from reference TRBV2 and TRBJ2-3, is EPEVTQTPSHQVTQMGQEVILRCVPISNHLYFYWYRQILGQKVEFLVSFYNNEISEKSEIFDDQFSVERPDGSNFTLKIRSTKLEDSAMYFCASRFLVGGASDTQYFGPGTRLTVL.

J is TRBJ1-3 and V is TRBV7-2, with unresolved D. The CDR3 sequence is 14 residues long. With 3 bases removed from V and 4 bases from J, the gap between germline ends came to 10 bases. Germline V gene sequence: CDR1 SGHTA, CDR2 FQGNSA. The DNA for the CDR3 is TGTGCCAGCAGCTTGCCCACAAGGGGAAACACCATATATTTT. Residues: CASSLPTRGNTIYF.

This clonotype was counted only a few times. V usage is TRBV5-4 and J usage is TRBJ2-5; possible D gene TRBD2, 6 bases. V was trimmed by 1 base and J by 2 bases, leaving 18 bases between them. This CDR3 has 17 amino acids. The germline gives CDR1 SGHNT, CDR2 YYREEE (reference sequence). The CDR3 protein is CASSLLGRGEQQETQYF. The CDR3 DNA sequence: TGTGCCAGCAGCTTGTTGGGCCGCGGGGAACAACAAGAGACCCAGTACTTC.

This clonotype was counted many times. The V call is TRBV10-3, the J call TRBJ1-2, with TRBD1 identical over 8 bases. J gave up 8 bases and V 5 bases, and 7 bases lay outside the gene matches. This CDR3 contains 13 residues. Germline CDR1 ENHRY, CDR2 SYGVKD. This chain's CDR3 is CAISLPDRGGYTF. The CDR3 DNA sequence: TGTGCCATCAGTCTCCCCGACAGGGGCGGCTACACCTTC.

This clonotype was seen more than once but under ten times. This chain connects TRBV9 to TRBJ2-5; no clear D. The CDR3 spans 12 residues. Germline CDR1 SGDLS, CDR2 YYNGEE. Trimming cost V 0 bases and J 4 bases, with 4 bases left between them. CDR3 bases: TGTGCCAGCAGCGTAGTCGGAGAGACCCAGTACTTC. The encoded protein is CASSVVGETQYF.

This clonotype turned up a few times. For the CDR3, the DNA is TGTGCCAGCAGCCCGGGTCCGAGCGGGAGCTCCTACGAGCAGTACTTC. The encoded protein is CASSPGPSGSSYEQYF. The V call is TRBV5-4, the J call TRBJ2-7; 8 bases align to TRBD2. J was trimmed by 0 bases and V by 4 bases; bases with no gene match: 9. CDR1 is SGHNT, CDR2 YYREEE, per germline (reference sequence). The CDR3 spans 16 residues. Based on the CDR3 plus reference TRBV5-4 and TRBJ2-7, the full variable domain is ETGVTQSPTHLIKTRGQQVTLRCSSQSGHNTVSWYQQALGQGPQFIFQYYREEENGRGNFPPRFSGLQFPNYSSELNVNALELDDSALYLCASSPGPSGSSYEQYFGPGTRLTVT.

The chain uses TRBV7-9 and TRBJ2-7, with D unclear. Trimming removed 3 bases at V and 6 bases at J, with 12 bases between. From germline, CDR1 is SEHNR and CDR2 FQNEAQ (reference sequence). The CDR3 is 13 amino acids. The CDR3 sequence: CASSLVQPGEQYF. The CDR3 DNA is TGTGCCAGCAGCTTGGTACAGCCTGGCGAGCAGTACTTC.

This clonotype was seen at least ten times. The chain employs TRBV6-2 or TRBV6-3 and TRBJ1-5, with TRBD1 matching 9 bases. The CDR3 loop spans 16 amino acids. The germline V gene has CDR1 MNHEY and CDR2 SVGEGT. The V segment lost 6 bases and the J segment 3 bases; nucleotides outside the gene matches: 9. CDR3 region: CASSSPGQGINQPQHF. The CDR3 coding sequence is TGTGCCAGCAGCTCACCGGGACAGGGTATCAATCAGCCCCAGCATTTT.

This clonotype was seen repeatedly, ten times or more. This chain uses TRBV6-5 with TRBJ1-6, with 7 bases that match TRBD1. The germline V gene encodes CDR1 MNHEY and CDR2 SVGAGI. V trimming: 7 bases; J trimming: 3 bases; junction bases outside the gene matches: 6. This CDR3 contains 15 residues. CDR3: CASTLRDSYNSPLHF. In DNA, the CDR3 is TGTGCCAGCACCCTCCGGGACAGCTATAATTCACCCCTCCACTTT.

This chain joins TRBV2 and TRBJ2-1, with 7 bases identical to TRBD2. The J segment lost 8 bases and the V segment lost 4 bases, leaving 11 bases of the junction unmatched. The CDR3 has 15 residues. Germline V gene data show CDR1 as SNHLY and CDR2 as FYNNEI. The CDR3 loop reads CASSVVAATSYEQFF. As DNA, the CDR3 is TGTGCCAGCAGTGTAGTGGCAGCGACTAGCTATGAGCAGTTCTTC.

This clonotype was found a few times. CDR3 residues: CSASVNTEAFF. As DNA, the CDR3 is TGCAGTGCTAGTGTGAACACTGAAGCTTTCTTT. This chain connects TRBV20-1 to TRBJ1-1; D not resolved. The V gene's germline CDR1 is DFQATT and CDR2 SNEGSKA (reference sequence). This CDR3 comprises 11 residues. Deletions cut 3 bases from V and 0 bases from J, with 2 bases between.

There are many counts of this clonotype. The chain recombines TRBV6-2 or TRBV6-3 with TRBJ2-1; the D gene is possibly TRBD2 (5 bases). Germline-derived CDR1 and CDR2 are MNHEY and SVGEGT. The CDR3 is made up of 15 amino acids. The V end was cut by 0 bases, the J end by 0 bases, with 6 bases between. The CDR3 nucleotides read TGTGCCAGCAGTTACTCGGGGAGCTCCTACAATGAGCAGTTCTTC. Translation: CASSYSGSSYNEQFF.

This clonotype was detected a few times. V gene TRBV19 combines with J gene TRBJ2-3, with unresolved D. Germline V lookup: CDR1 LNHDA, CDR2 SQIVND (reference sequence). V lost 7 bases and J lost 5, with 19 bases in between. CDR3 length: 15 residues. CDR3 loop: CASTVLGRPGDTQYF. CDR3 nucleotide sequence: TGTGCCAGTACCGTTTTGGGCCGCCCCGGAGATACGCAGTATTTT.

The chain uses TRBV27 and TRBJ2-7; possibly TRBD1 for D (5 bases). In germline, CDR1 is MNHEY, CDR2 SMNVEV (reference sequence). V gave up 3 bases and J gave up 2 bases, with 23 bases separating them. The CDR3 covers 18 residues. The CDR3 loop is CASSFGSFPGRATYEQYF. The CDR3, as DNA: TGTGCCAGCAGTTTCGGATCCTTCCCAGGCAGGGCCACCTACGAGCAGTACTTC.